This T cell receptor (beta chain) was documented in a study of T cells in Graves' hyperthyroidism and ophthalmopathy. There were TCR beta CDR3 regions amplified from RNA transcripts. The TCR CDR3 first-round RT-PCR relied on the HTBI primer set. TCRdb used MiXCR to reprocess the multiplex PCR reads, holding one entry per CDR3 protein. The table lists about 410,000 distinct CDR3 sequences, roughly 15% of them singletons. Diagnoses used clinical symptoms, serum thyroxine and TRAb, thyroid ultrasound and orbital computed tomography. The authors obtained PBMCs from roughly 10 ml of fresh peripheral blood. This clonotype came up many times. The antigen is unknown. Findings and limits, study-wide: Blood also showed most of the thyroid clonotypes that were expanded above 0.001. Before onset, by a median of 6.5 months, the model predicted ophthalmopathy.

Sequencing was done on a sample of blood. The origin of this receptor is a man aged 18-30 years with Graves' ophthalmopathy.

CDR3 coding DNA: TGTGCCACCAGCAGAGATCCCACTAGCGGATTCACAGATACGCAGTATTTT. The encoded protein is CATSRDPTSGFTDTQYF. The V gene is TRBV15, the J gene TRBJ2-3; 8 nucleotides match TRBD2. The V gene's germline CDR1 is LNHNV and CDR2 YYDKDF (reference sequence). This CDR3 is 17 amino acids long. The trim removed 0 bases at V and 2 bases at J, leaving 7 bases unmatched.